The rows below give T cell receptor beta chains drawn from one sample of a study of T cell responses to AZD1222 COVID-19 vaccine. Profiling relied on immunoSEQ multiplex PCR, and the TCRdb table lists in-frame clones only, not all of them. Counted here are under 150,000 clones, about 93% occurring once; the ten biggest clones make up about 1%. This specimen was peripheral blood, taken on day 0 of AZD1222 vaccination. The source is an adult in good health. CDR3s include the opening cysteine and the closing phenylalanine or tryptophan. Fields, in order: D gene, J gene, V gene, clone size, CDR3 DNA, CDR3 protein. The D gene is left open where the match is weak. A row's size may be missing; if present it is once, few, many or a size class.

D gene: -; J gene: TRBJ1-4; V gene: TRBV7-6; clone size: -; CDR3 DNA: TGTGCCAGCAGCCCACGGACAGCTGCAACTAATGAAAAACTGTTTTTT; CDR3 protein: CASSPRTAATNEKLFF
D gene: -; J gene: TRBJ1-1; V gene: TRBV30; clone size: -; CDR3 DNA: TGTGCCTGGAGTGGCCGACGACGGAACACTGAAGCTTTCTTT; CDR3 protein: CAWSGRRRNTEAFF
D gene: -; J gene: TRBJ1-1; V gene: TRBV12-3/TRBV12-4; clone size: -; CDR3 DNA: TGTGCCAGCAGTGACAGGCTGGTAGCTTTCTTT; CDR3 protein: CASSDRLVAFF
D gene: TRBD1; J gene: TRBJ1-1; V gene: TRBV30; clone size: -; CDR3 DNA: TGTGCCTGGAGTACAGGACAGGGAAACACTGAAGCTTTCTTT; CDR3 protein: CAWSTGQGNTEAFF
D gene: -; J gene: TRBJ2-7; V gene: TRBV7-2; clone size: -; CDR3 DNA: TGTGCCAGCAGCTTAACGTCCGGCAGGAGCTACGAGCAGTACTTC; CDR3 protein: CASSLTSGRSYEQYF
D gene: -; J gene: TRBJ1-2; V gene: TRBV2; clone size: -; CDR3 DNA: TGTGCCAGCAGAGGGGGTACCTTC; CDR3 protein: CASRGGTF
D gene: -; J gene: TRBJ1-1; V gene: TRBV4-1; clone size: -; CDR3 DNA: TGCGCCAGCAGCCAAGGGGACGGCACTGAAGCTTTCTTT; CDR3 protein: CASSQGDGTEAFF
D gene: -; J gene: TRBJ2-1; V gene: TRBV11-1; clone size: -; CDR3 DNA: TGTGCCAGCAGCTTAGGTGCCTACAATGAGCAGTTCTTC; CDR3 protein: CASSLGAYNEQFF
D gene: -; J gene: TRBJ2-5; V gene: TRBV14; clone size: -; CDR3 DNA: TGTGCCAGCAGCCAAGACTCCGTCCGGGAGACCCAGTACTTC; CDR3 protein: CASSQDSVRETQYF
D gene: -; J gene: TRBJ1-5; V gene: TRBV12-3/TRBV12-4; clone size: -; CDR3 DNA: TGTGCCAGCAGTTTGGCTGGCAATCAGCCCCAGCATTTT; CDR3 protein: CASSLAGNQPQHF
D gene: -; J gene: TRBJ1-5; V gene: TRBV23-1; clone size: -; CDR3 DNA: TGCGCCAGCACCGAGGCTGCTAGCAGCAATCAGCCCCAGCATTTT; CDR3 protein: CASTEAASSNQPQHF
D gene: -; J gene: TRBJ1-3; V gene: TRBV15; clone size: -; CDR3 DNA: TGTGCCACCAGCAGAGAGGCGGGGTATTACGGAAACACCATATATTTT; CDR3 protein: CATSREAGYYGNTIYF
D gene: TRBD1; J gene: TRBJ2-7; V gene: TRBV19; clone size: -; CDR3 DNA: TGTGCCAGTAGTATACTAGGGACAGGCTCCAGACTCTACTTC; CDR3 protein: CASSILGTGSRLYF
D gene: -; J gene: TRBJ1-2; V gene: TRBV3-1/TRBV3-2; clone size: few; CDR3 DNA: TGTGCCAGCAGCAGCGACGGGACATTAGGTGGCTACACCTTC; CDR3 protein: CASSSDGTLGGYTF
D gene: -; J gene: TRBJ1-2; V gene: TRBV19; clone size: -; CDR3 DNA: TGTGCCAGTAGTACCCTCCAACTGACAGGCTACACCTTC; CDR3 protein: CASSTLQLTGYTF
D gene: -; J gene: TRBJ2-5; V gene: TRBV7-3; clone size: -; CDR3 DNA: TGTGCCAGCAGCTTAACAGGCGGCCTCGGGGAAGAGACCCAGTACTTC; CDR3 protein: CASSLTGGLGEETQYF
D gene: TRBD1; J gene: TRBJ2-5; V gene: TRBV27; clone size: -; CDR3 DNA: TGTGCCAGCAGTTTACGGACAGGGAAAAGAGAGACCCAGTACTTC; CDR3 protein: CASSLRTGKRETQYF
D gene: -; J gene: TRBJ1-5; V gene: TRBV7-2; clone size: -; CDR3 DNA: TGTGCCAGCAGCTTACTTTGGGGTGGGAGCAATCAGCCCCAGCATTTT; CDR3 protein: CASSLLWGGSNQPQHF
D gene: TRBD1; J gene: TRBJ1-4; V gene: TRBV11-2; clone size: -; CDR3 DNA: TGTGCCAGCAGCTTAGATTGGCGCAGGGGGCGCGAAAAACTGTTTTTT; CDR3 protein: CASSLDWRRGREKLFF
D gene: -; J gene: TRBJ1-6; V gene: TRBV9; clone size: -; CDR3 DNA: TGTGCCAGCAGCGTCACCGGGACATTAATTTCACCCCTCCACTTT; CDR3 protein: CASSVTGTLISPLHF
D gene: TRBD1; J gene: TRBJ1-1; V gene: TRBV25-1; clone size: -; CDR3 DNA: TGTGCCAGCAGTGAATCCGCTAGGGACAGGGTGGTTGCTTTCTTT; CDR3 protein: CASSESARDRVVAFF
D gene: -; J gene: TRBJ2-1; V gene: TRBV21-1; clone size: -; CDR3 DNA: TGTGCCAGCAGCCTCAGAGGAGCGGGGATCCGGGGTAACTACAATGAGCAGTTCTTC; CDR3 protein: CASSLRGAGIRGNYNEQFF
D gene: -; J gene: TRBJ1-4; V gene: TRBV6-5; clone size: -; CDR3 DNA: TGTGCCAGCAGTTACACCGGGACATGGGGTGAAAAACTGTTTTTT; CDR3 protein: CASSYTGTWGEKLFF
D gene: -; J gene: TRBJ2-7; V gene: TRBV15; clone size: -; CDR3 DNA: TGTGCCACCAGCAGCCCCGGGACATCCTACGAGCAGTACTTC; CDR3 protein: CATSSPGTSYEQYF
D gene: -; J gene: TRBJ1-3; V gene: TRBV5-1; clone size: -; CDR3 DNA: TGCGCCAGCAGCTTGGAGCTCTCTGGAAACACCATATATTTT; CDR3 protein: CASSLELSGNTIYF
D gene: TRBD1; J gene: TRBJ2-7; V gene: TRBV7-9; clone size: -; CDR3 DNA: TGTGCCAGCAGCTTAGGGGACAGATACGAGCAGTACTTC; CDR3 protein: CASSLGDRYEQYF
D gene: -; J gene: TRBJ1-2; V gene: TRBV19; clone size: -; CDR3 DNA: TGTGCCAGTAGTATAGTCGGTCGGGGGAAGTGGTATGGCTACACCTTC; CDR3 protein: CASSIVGRGKWYGYTF
D gene: -; J gene: TRBJ1-2; V gene: TRBV5-6; clone size: -; CDR3 DNA: TGTGCCAGCAGCTTTTGGCAGGTGAACTATGGCTACACCTTC; CDR3 protein: CASSFWQVNYGYTF
D gene: TRBD1; J gene: TRBJ1-5; V gene: TRBV4-1; clone size: once; CDR3 DNA: TGCGCCAGCAGCCCCCAAACAGGGGGGAGTCAGCCCCAGCATTTT; CDR3 protein: CASSPQTGGSQPQHF
D gene: -; J gene: TRBJ2-5; V gene: TRBV29-1; clone size: -; CDR3 DNA: TGCAGCGTGCGAGGGTGGGTCCAGGAACAAGAGACCCAGTACTTC; CDR3 protein: CSVRGWVQEQETQYF
D gene: TRBD2; J gene: TRBJ2-5; V gene: TRBV7-2; clone size: once; CDR3 DNA: TGTGCCAGCAGCCCAACCCTACTAGCGGGGGGCCTGAAGACCCAGTACTTC; CDR3 protein: CASSPTLLAGGLKTQYF
D gene: TRBD1; J gene: TRBJ1-1; V gene: TRBV5-5; clone size: -; CDR3 DNA: TGTGCCAGCAGCTTCTTTCCGGGACAGGGGCCTGAAGCTTTCTTT; CDR3 protein: CASSFFPGQGPEAFF
D gene: -; J gene: TRBJ2-4; V gene: TRBV5-6; clone size: -; CDR3 DNA: TGTGCCAGCAGCTTAACAGCGGACATTCAGTACTTC; CDR3 protein: CASSLTADIQYF
D gene: -; J gene: TRBJ1-5; V gene: TRBV7-8; clone size: -; CDR3 DNA: TGTGCCAGCAGCCAGACAGTTGGCAATCAGCCCCAGCATTTT; CDR3 protein: CASSQTVGNQPQHF
D gene: -; J gene: TRBJ1-1; V gene: TRBV10-3; clone size: -; CDR3 DNA: TGTGCCATCAGTGAGGGAGTGGCCACTGAAGCTTTCTTT; CDR3 protein: CAISEGVATEAFF
D gene: -; J gene: TRBJ1-5; V gene: TRBV11-2; clone size: few; CDR3 DNA: TGTGCCAGCAGCTTAGAAAGGGGGGGCAATCAGCCCCAGCATTTT; CDR3 protein: CASSLERGGNQPQHF
D gene: TRBD1; J gene: TRBJ1-5; V gene: TRBV23-1; clone size: -; CDR3 DNA: TGCGCCAGCAGTCAAACAGGGGGCTGTCAGCCCCAGCATTTT; CDR3 protein: CASSQTGGCQPQHF
D gene: -; J gene: TRBJ1-1; V gene: TRBV5-4; clone size: once; CDR3 DNA: TGTGCCAGCAGCTTGACAGGTAGTTTCGAAGCTTTCTTT; CDR3 protein: CASSLTGSFEAFF
D gene: -; J gene: TRBJ1-3; V gene: TRBV30; clone size: -; CDR3 DNA: TGTGCCTGGAGTGTACTGGGCAGGGTGTTCGGAAACACCATATATTTT; CDR3 protein: CAWSVLGRVFGNTIYF
D gene: -; J gene: TRBJ1-4; V gene: TRBV6-5; clone size: once; CDR3 DNA: TGTGCCAGCAGTTACGACGCTAGTTGGGGTGAAAAACTGTTTTTT; CDR3 protein: CASSYDASWGEKLFF
D gene: -; J gene: TRBJ1-6; V gene: TRBV21-1; clone size: -; CDR3 DNA: TGTGCCAGCAGCTCTAATCGGTCGGTGGACAGGGGGTCACCCCTCCACTTT; CDR3 protein: CASSSNRSVDRGSPLHF
D gene: TRBD1; J gene: TRBJ1-1; V gene: TRBV18; clone size: -; CDR3 DNA: TGTGCCAGCTCACCCCAGACAGGGGAGAACACTGAAGCTTTCTTT; CDR3 protein: CASSPQTGENTEAFF
D gene: TRBD1; J gene: TRBJ1-5; V gene: TRBV7-9; clone size: -; CDR3 DNA: TGTGCCAGCAGCTCGGGACAGAGCAATCAGCCCCAGCATTTT; CDR3 protein: CASSSGQSNQPQHF
D gene: -; J gene: TRBJ1-1; V gene: TRBV27; clone size: -; CDR3 DNA: TGTGCCAGCAGTTTGGGACCGAACACTGAAGCTTTCTTT; CDR3 protein: CASSLGPNTEAFF
D gene: -; J gene: TRBJ1-2; V gene: TRBV20-1; clone size: -; CDR3 DNA: TGCAGTGCTAGTGAAGGGGATGATGGCTACACCTTC; CDR3 protein: CSASEGDDGYTF
D gene: TRBD2; J gene: TRBJ2-3; V gene: TRBV9; clone size: -; CDR3 DNA: TGTGCCAGCAGCTTTCTGACTAGCGGGGGCCTAGGCACAGATACGCAGTATTTT; CDR3 protein: CASSFLTSGGLGTDTQYF
D gene: TRBD1; J gene: TRBJ2-1; V gene: TRBV9; clone size: -; CDR3 DNA: TGTGCCAGCAGCTCCCGGACAGGCAGCAATGAGCAGTTCTTC; CDR3 protein: CASSSRTGSNEQFF
D gene: -; J gene: TRBJ1-3; V gene: TRBV29-1; clone size: -; CDR3 DNA: TGCAGCGTTGCATCTCTCTCTGGAAACACCATATATTTT; CDR3 protein: CSVASLSGNTIYF
D gene: -; J gene: TRBJ2-1; V gene: TRBV7-9; clone size: -; CDR3 DNA: TGTGCCAGCAGCTTAGGGGGAAGCGTTCTGTTCTTC; CDR3 protein: CASSLGGSVLFF
D gene: -; J gene: TRBJ2-7; V gene: TRBV10-2; clone size: -; CDR3 DNA: TGCGCCATCGGGACGGTCGGCTACGAGCAGTACTTC; CDR3 protein: CAIGTVGYEQYF
D gene: -; J gene: TRBJ2-7; V gene: TRBV5-1; clone size: -; CDR3 DNA: TGCGCCAGCAGCGCCTCAGGGGCCGAGCAGTACTTC; CDR3 protein: CASSASGAEQYF
D gene: -; J gene: TRBJ2-5; V gene: TRBV7-9; clone size: -; CDR3 DNA: TGTGCCAGCAGCTCGACCGGGGGTCTGGGGGAGACCCAGTACTTC; CDR3 protein: CASSSTGGLGETQYF
D gene: -; J gene: TRBJ2-3; V gene: TRBV18; clone size: -; CDR3 DNA: TGTGCCAGCTCCCCTGCAGGGCCCTCAGTAGATACGCAGTATTTT; CDR3 protein: CASSPAGPSVDTQYF
D gene: TRBD1; J gene: TRBJ2-6; V gene: TRBV19; clone size: -; CDR3 DNA: TGTGCCAGTAGCCCGGCGACAGGGGGCCCTTCTGGGGCCAACGTCCTGACTTTC; CDR3 protein: CASSPATGGPSGANVLTF
D gene: TRBD2; J gene: TRBJ2-5; V gene: TRBV19; clone size: -; CDR3 DNA: TGTGCCAGTAGTATAGAAGGACTAGCGGGGGGGCCAGAGACCCAGTACTTC; CDR3 protein: CASSIEGLAGGPETQYF
D gene: TRBD1; J gene: TRBJ2-7; V gene: TRBV6-1; clone size: -; CDR3 DNA: TGTGCCAGCAGTGAACTCGGGACAGGGGGCGTGCAGTACTTC; CDR3 protein: CASSELGTGGVQYF
D gene: -; J gene: TRBJ1-2; V gene: TRBV30; clone size: once; CDR3 DNA: TGTGCCTGGAAACCCCGTCCCCCAAACTATGGCTACACCTTC; CDR3 protein: CAWKPRPPNYGYTF
D gene: -; J gene: TRBJ2-5; V gene: TRBV18; clone size: once; CDR3 DNA: TGTGCCAGCTCACCCGCAATCCAAGAGACCCAGTACTTC; CDR3 protein: CASSPAIQETQYF
D gene: TRBD1; J gene: TRBJ2-5; V gene: TRBV7-9; clone size: -; CDR3 DNA: TGTGCCAGCAGCTTAGTTTACAGGGGGAAGAAGACCCAGTACTTC; CDR3 protein: CASSLVYRGKKTQYF